The 14 T cell receptor beta chains given below trace back to one sample, sequenced in a study of T cells in Graves' hyperthyroidism and ophthalmopathy (dated by TCRdb to between 2018 and 2021). The library came from multiplex PCR. The listed sequencing device is Illumina HiSeq 2000. TCR beta CDR3 regions were amplified from RNA transcripts. A first-round RT-PCR of the TCR CDR3 used the HTBI primer set with the Qiagen OneStep RT-PCR kit. TCRdb applied fastp at Q25 and MiXCR to the public reads, then kept only in-frame beta chains. Entries are consolidated by CDR3 protein sequence, retaining the most common genes and DNA. This sample lists about 710,000 distinct CDR3 sequences; about a sixth were detected once. The top ten clonotypes cover 8.4% of the sample. The sequenced sample was blood. All receptors come from a man between 18 and 29 years old with Graves' hyperthyroidism.

This clonotype turned up a few times. No conserved phenylalanine or tryptophan is present at the end of the CDR3, so a read error is the likely explanation. The chain joins TRBV3-1 to TRBJ2-1; TRBD2 aligns across 12 bases. J gave up 7 bases and V 4 bases, and 8 bases lay outside the gene matches. Germline-derived CDR1 and CDR2 are LGHDT and YNNKEL (reference sequence). CDR3 length: 16 amino acids. CDR3 region: CASSLSSGGGGNEQFL. CDR3 bases: TGTGCCAGCAGCCTATCTAGCGGGGGGGGAGGGAATGAGCAGTTCCTC.

V gene TRBV5-1 combines with J gene TRBJ2-7; no definite D call. The V gene's germline CDR1 is SGHRS and CDR2 YFSETQ. V lost 5 bases, J lost 4 bases, and 4 bases lay in between. The CDR3 contains 10 residues. The CDR3 DNA reads as TGCGCCAGCAGTATGTACGAGCAGTACTTC. It yields the protein CASSMYEQYF.

This clonotype was counted between two and nine times. The genes are TRBV11-2 and TRBJ2-7, with 14 nucleotides matching TRBD2. The CDR3 loop spans 16 amino acids. Trimming cost V 1 base and J 4 bases; bases outside gene matches: 3. Per germline, CDR1 SGHAT and CDR2 FQNNGV. The CDR3 protein is CASSLVWTSGRYEQYF. The DNA for the CDR3 is TGTGCCAGCAGCTTAGTCTGGACTAGCGGGAGGTACGAGCAGTACTTC.

This clonotype was seen ten or more times. The rearrangement links TRBV18 to TRBJ1-2; the match to TRBD1 covers 10 bases. The CDR3 consists of 13 residues. Per the germline V gene, CDR1 is KGHSH and CDR2 is LQKENI. V lost 4 bases and J lost 8; bases outside the gene matches: 4. The CDR3 DNA is TGTGCCAGCTCACGCGGGACAGGGGACGGCTACACCTTC. Its protein product is CASSRGTGDGYTF.

This clonotype was observed many times. The rearrangement uses TRBV24-1 and TRBJ1-5; D is ambiguous. CDR1 and CDR2 from the germline V gene are KGHDR and SFDVKD. This CDR3 is built from 13 residues. V shed 1 base and J shed 7 bases, with 7 bases lying between them. The CDR3 region has the DNA TGTGCCACCAGTGATTTCGGAGGGCAGCCCCAGCATTTT. Translating it yields CATSDFGGQPQHF.

This clonotype was seen repeatedly, ten times or more. The rearrangement joins TRBV9 to TRBJ2-3; 10 positions match TRBD1. Germline V gene lookup returns CDR1 SGDLS and CDR2 YYNGEE. V lost 3 bases and J lost 7; bases outside the gene matches: 8. The CDR3 runs 15 residues. CDR3 sequence: CASSETGTGANTQYF. For the CDR3, the DNA is TGTGCCAGCAGCGAAACCGGGACAGGGGCAAATACGCAGTATTTT.

This clonotype was detected a few times. This chain links TRBV6-2 or TRBV6-3 with TRBJ2-1, with 9 bases identical to TRBD2. This CDR3 has 16 residues. Germline V gene lookup returns CDR1 MNHEY and CDR2 SVGEGT. Trimming cost V 2 bases and J 2 bases; bases outside gene matches: 4. The CDR3 DNA sequence: TGTGCCAGCAGTTACCCCCTAGCGGGACCCTACAATGAGCAGTTCTTC. Amino acid sequence: CASSYPLAGPYNEQFF.

This clonotype was counted a few times. The germline gene is not matched at one end of the junction; a read error may be the cause. The rearrangement joins TRBV28 to TRBJ2-7, with D possibly TRBD2 on 6 matching bases. CDR1 MDHEN and CDR2 SYDVKM come from the germline V gene. The CDR3 length is 15 residues. The CDR3 loop is CASSSGDGSSYGQYF. The CDR3 coding sequence is TGTGCCAGCAGTTCCGGGGACGGGAGCTCCTACGGGCAGTACTTC.

This clonotype was counted at least ten times. This chain's CDR3 is CASSRDSSSYNEQFF. The CDR3 DNA sequence: TGTGCCAGCAGCAGGGACTCCAGCTCCTACAATGAGCAGTTCTTC. The gene calls are TRBV2 and TRBJ2-1; a possible D gene is TRBD2 (6 bases). V was trimmed by 6 bases and J by 0 bases, leaving 12 bases between them. Germline-derived CDR1 and CDR2 are SNHLY and FYNNEI. This CDR3 has 15 residues.

Only a few counts were recorded for this clonotype. Without the conserved terminal phenylalanine or tryptophan, this CDR3 likely stems from a read error. The genes are TRBV29-1 and TRBJ1-6, with TRBD1 as a possible D gene (6 bases). The CDR3 loop spans 14 amino acids. CDR1 SQVTM and CDR2 ANQGSEA come from the germline V gene. Trimming stripped 5 bases from V and 3 bases from J, with 11 bases between. CDR3 sequence: CSVRKGDYNSPLHI. CDR3 nucleotides: TGCAGCGTTCGAAAGGGGGACTATAATTCACCCCTCCACATT.

There are a few counts of this clonotype. The junction and the germline gene differ at one end; a read error may be behind it. J is TRBJ2-2 and V is TRBV19; tentatively, D is TRBD1 (6 bases). The CDR3 covers 15 residues. The V gene's germline CDR1 is LNHDA and CDR2 SQIVND (reference sequence). CDR3 loop: CASRIGLRGPGELFF. The DNA for the CDR3 is TGTGCCAGTAGGATAGGACTCAGGGGCCCTGGAGAGCTGTTTTTT.

In its sample, this clonotype was seen many times. The V and J genes are TRBV12-3 or TRBV12-4 and TRBJ2-1, with 11 bases fitting TRBD2. The length of the CDR3 is 17 residues. V lost 5 bases to trimming and J lost 2 bases; unmatched junction nucleotides: 8. The CDR3 DNA reads as TGTGCCAGCAGTCCCGGGGGGACTAGCGGAGCCTACAATGAGCAGTTCTTC. Encoded protein: CASSPGGTSGAYNEQFF.

This clonotype occurred many times. The rearrangement uses TRBV7-3 and TRBJ2-1; D is unresolved. CDR3 length: 16 residues. The V and J ends lost 0 bases and 0 bases respectively, with 9 bases between them. Germline CDR1 is SGHTA and CDR2 is FQGTGA. The CDR3 is CASSLTGGSSYNEQFF. The CDR3 coding sequence is TGTGCCAGCAGCTTAACCGGCGGAAGCTCCTACAATGAGCAGTTCTTC.

This clonotype has only a few counts. The chain carries TRBV6-1 and TRBJ2-3; 14 positions agree with TRBD2. The CDR3 loop spans 18 amino acids. The V gene end was trimmed by 4 bases and the J gene end by 6 bases; junction bases not matched to a gene: 12. Germline V gene data show CDR1 as MNHNS and CDR2 as SASEGT. The CDR3 nucleotides read TGTGCCAGCAGTGCCGGGACTAGCGGGAGATTTTCCCCCGATACGCAGTATTTT. Translation: CASSAGTSGRFSPDTQYF.